Presented here are 32 T cell receptor beta chains from one specimen sequenced in a study of blood T cell repertoires in COVID-19. The repertoire was sequenced with immunoSEQ multiplex PCR; TCRdb's copy has only in-frame clones and lacks some. The sample lists hundreds of thousands of clones, 80% to 90% occurring once. Sequenced input: peripheral blood. These receptors were taken from a woman aged 40 to 50 with active or convalescent COVID-19.

The chain links TRBV20-1 to TRBJ2-7; the match to TRBD2 covers 8 bases. V lost 3 bases, J lost 4 bases, and 5 bases stayed unmatched. The CDR3 is 13 amino acids. The germline V gene encodes CDR1 DFQATT and CDR2 SNEGSKA (reference sequence). The CDR3 DNA follows: TGCAGTGCTAGTACTAGCGGAACTTACGAGCAGTACTTC. It encodes CSASTSGTYEQYF.

This clone was recorded a few times. The chain has TRBV12-3 or TRBV12-4 and TRBJ2-5; 7 bases align to TRBD2. Trimming took 4 bases from V and 4 from J; bases not matched to a gene: 3. The CDR3 is 13 residues long. The DNA for the CDR3 is TGTGCCAGCAGTTGGGGGGGGAGAGAGACCCAGTACTTC. It specifies CASSWGGRETQYF.

This chain uses TRBV27 with TRBJ1-2, with TRBD1 matching 11 bases. This CDR3 region has 14 residues. J gave up 7 bases and V 6 bases, and 7 bases lay outside the gene matches. CDR1 is MNHEY, CDR2 SMNVEV, per germline (reference sequence). The CDR3 protein is CASSEGQGAGGYTF. In DNA, the CDR3 is TGTGCCAGCAGCGAAGGACAGGGGGCTGGTGGCTACACCTTC.

The gene calls are TRBV7-2 and TRBJ1-6; D might be TRBD1 (5 bases). Germline V CDR1 and CDR2: SGHTA, FQGNSA. The V end was cut by 5 bases, the J end by 7 bases, with 15 bases between. CDR3 length: 15 residues. The CDR3 region is CASSPSGFDNSPLHF. The DNA of the CDR3 is TGTGCCAGCAGCCCATCAGGGTTTGACAATTCACCCCTCCACTTT.

The chain has TRBV5-1 and TRBJ2-7; D perhaps matches TRBD1 (6 bases). V lost 4 bases to trimming and J lost 2 bases, with 22 bases between them. CDR1 and CDR2 (germline): SGHRS, YFSETQ. The CDR3 consists of 17 residues. The CDR3 bases are TGCGCCAGCAGCCCACGACCCTCCGGGACATCTACCTACGAGCAGTACTTC. It yields the protein CASSPRPSGTSTYEQYF.

The rearrangement joins TRBV9 to TRBJ2-3, with TRBD2 matching 9 bases. After removal of 0 bases from V and 5 bases from J, the junction contained 10 bases not matched to a gene. The CDR3 extends over 17 amino acids. Germline V gene data show CDR1 as SGDLS and CDR2 as YYNGEE. This CDR3 is CASSVAAIAGALDTQYF. CDR3 nucleotide sequence: TGTGCCAGCAGCGTAGCCGCGATAGCGGGAGCCTTAGATACGCAGTATTTT.

This clone is a singleton in its sample. The gene calls are TRBV18 and TRBJ2-3; 13 bases fit TRBD2. CDR3 length: 16 residues. Germline assignment: CDR1 KGHSH and CDR2 LQKENI. The V gene end was trimmed by 1 base and the J gene end by 6 bases; junction bases not matched to a gene: 4. The CDR3 here is CASSPRTSGSGDTQYF. The DNA of the CDR3 is TGTGCCAGCTCACCACGGACTAGCGGGAGTGGGGATACGCAGTATTTT.

This chain links TRBV24-1 with TRBJ1-4, with D possibly matching TRBD1 (6 bases). Trimming pared 4 bases from V and 3 bases from J, leaving 14 bases between. The CDR3 sequence is 16 residues long. The V gene's germline CDR1 is KGHDR and CDR2 SFDVKD. The CDR3 region has the DNA TGTGCCACCAGTGACTCTCGACAGGCGGCTAATGAAAAACTGTTTTTT. It codes for CATSDSRQAANEKLFF.

V usage is TRBV5-1 and J usage is TRBJ2-7; tentatively, D is TRBD1 (6 bases). Germline V CDR1 and CDR2: SGHRS, YFSETQ. Trimming pared 3 bases from V and 0 bases from J, leaving 19 bases between. CDR3 length: 17 amino acids. CDR3 region: CASSSEPQGRGSYEQYF. CDR3 DNA sequence: TGCGCCAGCAGCTCAGAACCACAGGGTAGGGGCTCCTACGAGCAGTACTTC.

J is TRBJ2-7 and V is TRBV19, with unresolved D. V lost 2 bases and J lost 7, with 12 bases in between. CDR1 LNHDA and CDR2 SQIVND come from the germline V gene (reference sequence). The CDR3 is 13 amino acids. CDR3 residues: CASSISVRREQYF. In DNA form, the CDR3 reads TGTGCCAGTAGTATAAGCGTTAGGCGTGAGCAGTACTTC.

With regard to this clone: Other nucleotide sequences in the sample specify the same CDR3. The chain recombines TRBV5-1 with TRBJ2-7; TRBD1 aligns across 9 bases. Germline V gives CDR1 SGHRS, CDR2 YFSETQ. Trimming at V came to 2 bases and at J to 5 bases, leaving 8 bases not matched to a gene. This CDR3 contains 15 residues. The CDR3 DNA follows: TGCGCCAGCAGCTTAGGACAGGGGCCCCTTCACGAGCAGTACTTC. Translated: CASSLGQGPLHEQYF. Drawing the rest from reference TRBV5-1 and TRBJ2-7, the complete variable domain is KAGVTQTPRYLIKTRGQQVTLSCSPISGHRSVSWYQQTPGQGLQFLFEYFSETQRNKGNFPGRFSGRQFSNSRSEMNVSTLELGDSALYLCASSLGQGPLHEQYFGPGTRLTVT.

This clone was observed a single time. The chain is built from TRBV28 and TRBJ1-4, with a weak D call TRBD1 (5 bases). The CDR3 is 15 residues long. Germline V CDR1 and CDR2: MDHEN, SYDVKM. The V end was cut by 6 bases, the J end by 7 bases, with 18 bases between. The CDR3 region has the DNA TGTGCCAGCAGACTTTGGGGGGGGATTAGTGAAAAACTGTTTTTT. This gives the protein CASRLWGGISEKLFF.

The chain links TRBV29-1 to TRBJ1-5, with D unclear. Trimming shortened V by 2 bases and J by 2 bases, and 7 bases separated the two germline ends. The CDR3 runs 13 residues. Germline V gives CDR1 SQVTM, CDR2 ANQGSEA. The CDR3 reads CSVEQVGNQPQHF. The CDR3 DNA follows: TGCAGCGTTGAACAGGTGGGCAATCAGCCCCAGCATTTT.

The J gene is TRBJ2-7, the V gene TRBV5-4; TRBD1 agrees at 11 bases. The CDR3 sequence is 16 residues long. V trimming: 0 bases; J trimming: 5 bases; junction bases outside the gene matches: 7. CDR1 and CDR2 from the germline V gene are SGHNT and YYREEE (reference sequence). DNA of the CDR3: TGTGCCAGCAGCTTGGCCCTGGGACAGGGGGACCACGAGCAGTACTTC. Translated, it gives CASSLALGQGDHEQYF.

This chain connects TRBV7-3 to TRBJ2-2; D perhaps matches TRBD1 (6 bases). Germline loops: CDR1 SGHTA, CDR2 FQGTGA. Trimming pared 5 bases from V and 4 bases from J, leaving 14 bases between. This CDR3 has 15 residues. The CDR3 DNA follows: TGTGCCAGCAGCGAAGGACAGTCGTCCACCGGGGAGCTGTTTTTT. Protein sequence: CASSEGQSSTGELFF.

The gene calls are TRBV6-5 and TRBJ1-2; D unresolved. In germline, CDR1 is MNHEY, CDR2 SVGAGI. V was trimmed by 0 bases and J by 2 bases, leaving 7 bases between them. The CDR3 covers 14 residues. The CDR3 is CASSYSKENYGYTF. The CDR3 coding sequence is TGTGCCAGCAGTTACTCGAAAGAGAACTATGGCTACACCTTC.

The CDR3, as DNA: TGCAGCGTGACTGGACAGGTTAAATATGGCTACACCTTC. This encodes CSVTGQVKYGYTF. V is TRBV29-1 and J is TRBJ1-2; TRBD1 aligns across 7 bases. The V segment lost 6 bases and the J segment 5 bases; nucleotides outside the gene matches: 9. Germline assignment: CDR1 SQVTM and CDR2 ANQGSEA. This CDR3 is built from 13 residues.

This chain links TRBV7-8 with TRBJ1-2; D perhaps matches TRBD1 (6 bases). Between the trimmed V and J ends, which lost 4 bases and 9 bases, there was a span of 18 bases. The CDR3 covers 14 residues. Germline V gives CDR1 SGHVS, CDR2 FQNEAQ. The CDR3 DNA sequence: TGTGCCAGCAGCTACACAGGGATCTTAAGTCGCTACACCTTC. This codes for CASSYTGILSRYTF. Complete variable domain (other parts from reference TRBV7-8 and TRBJ1-2): GAGVSQSPRYKVAKRGQDVALRCDPISGHVSLFWYQQALGQGPEFLTYFQNEAQLDKSGLPSDRFFAERPEGSVSTLKIQRTQQEDSAVYLCASSYTGILSRYTFGSGTRLTVV.

This clone has only one observation. The chain employs TRBV7-9 and TRBJ1-5; TRBD1 might be the D (5 bases). The CDR3 contains 17 residues. Trimming pared 4 bases from V and 4 bases from J, leaving 20 bases between. Per germline, CDR1 SEHNR and CDR2 FQNEAQ (reference sequence). CDR3 region: CASSYGGPSFGNQPQHF. CDR3 bases: TGTGCCAGCAGCTACGGGGGACCGTCGTTTGGAAATCAGCCCCAGCATTTT.

The rearrangement uses TRBV11-1 and TRBJ2-5, with D possibly matching TRBD2 (6 bases). V was cut by 2 bases and J by 5 bases, with 12 bases left in between. Germline V gene data show CDR1 as SGHAT and CDR2 as FQDESV (reference sequence). The CDR3 consists of 14 residues. Written as DNA, the CDR3 is TGTGCCAGCAGCTTACGTGGGGGAGGTGAGACCCAGTACTTC. The encoded protein is CASSLRGGGETQYF.

V and J are TRBV4-2 and TRBJ1-4, with D maybe TRBD1 (6 bases). CDR1 and CDR2 from the germline V gene are LGHNA and YNFKEQ. The CDR3 runs 18 residues. Trimming stripped 0 bases from V and 7 bases from J, with 21 bases between. CDR3 loop: CASSQDPPLRGGGEKLFF. CDR3 in DNA: TGTGCCAGCAGCCAAGATCCCCCCTTAAGAGGGGGTGGTGAAAAACTGTTTTTT.

This sequence joins TRBV24-1 and TRBJ1-1; D is unresolved. The CDR3 consists of 15 residues. CDR1 and CDR2 from the germline V gene are KGHDR and SFDVKD. Trimming took 4 bases from V and 0 from J, leaving 11 bases between them. CDR3 bases: TGTGCCACCAGTGACGGGCCGGACTTGAACACTGAAGCTTTCTTT. This encodes CATSDGPDLNTEAFF.

The chain carries TRBV23-1 and TRBJ1-5; TRBD1 agrees at 10 bases. TRBV23-1 is placed among ORFs of uncertain function. The CDR3 covers 19 residues. V trimming: 8 bases; J trimming: 2 bases; junction bases outside the gene matches: 18. The chain's CDR3 is CASGESRDRGYLGNQPQHF. The CDR3 nucleotides are TGCGCCAGCGGAGAATCCCGGGACAGGGGTTATCTGGGCAATCAGCCCCAGCATTTT.

This clone was detected once. The gene calls are TRBV18 and TRBJ2-3; 7 bases are a match to TRBD2. There are 14 residues in the CDR3. Germline trimming cut 3 bases from V and 1 base from J; bases unmatched to any gene: 1. Germline V CDR1 and CDR2: KGHSH, LQKENI. The DNA for the CDR3 is TGTGCCAGCTCACCGGGGAGGGGCACAGATACGCAGTATTTT. It codes for CASSPGRGTDTQYF. Using reference TRBV18 and TRBJ2-3 for the parts outside the CDR3, the full variable domain is NAGVMQNPRHLVRRRGQEARLRCSPMKGHSHVYWYRQLPEEGLKFMVYLQKENIIDESGMPKERFSAEFPKEGPSILRIQQVVRGDSAAYFCASSPGRGTDTQYFGPGTRLTVL.

This clone was seen a few times. The chain combines TRBV11-3 with TRBJ2-3; D is possibly TRBD1 (5 bases). Germline V gene lookup returns CDR1 SGHNT and CDR2 YENEEA. V dropped 5 bases and J dropped 4 bases, with 25 bases sitting between them. The length of the CDR3 is 18 residues. The CDR3 loop is CASSLGLRASPSPDTQYF. The DNA for the CDR3 is TGTGCCAGCAGCCTAGGGCTCAGGGCTAGTCCATCCCCAGATACGCAGTATTTT.

This chain links TRBV5-6 with TRBJ2-1, with D perhaps matching TRBD2 (5 bases). V shed 4 bases and J shed 7 bases, with 9 bases lying between them. CDR3 size: 12 residues. Germline V lookup: CDR1 SGHDT, CDR2 YYEEEE. The CDR3 is CASSAGVNEQFF. In DNA form, the CDR3 reads TGTGCCAGCAGCGCCGGGGTGAATGAGCAGTTCTTC. Full variable domain (rest looked up from reference TRBV5-6 and TRBJ2-1): DAGVTQSPTHLIKTRGQQVTLRCSPKSGHDTVSWYQQALGQGPQFIFQYYEEEERQRGNFPDRFSGHQFPNYSSELNVNALLLGDSALYLCASSAGVNEQFFGPGTRLTVL.

The CDR3 sequence: CASSMGQGWVGEAFF. In DNA, the CDR3 is TGTGCCAGTAGTATGGGACAGGGATGGGTGGGTGAAGCTTTCTTT. The rearrangement links TRBV19 to TRBJ1-1; 9 nucleotides line up with TRBD1. J lost 7 bases, V lost 3 bases, and 9 bases had no gene match. From germline, CDR1 is LNHDA and CDR2 SQIVND (reference sequence). The CDR3 is 15 amino acids.

With regard to this clone: Other DNA sequences in the sample encode the same CDR3. This chain joins TRBV6-2 or TRBV6-3 and TRBJ1-2, with 9 bases identical to TRBD1. Germline V gene data show CDR1 as MNHEY and CDR2 as SVGEGT. V trimming: 4 bases; J trimming: 8 bases; junction bases outside the gene matches: 2. This CDR3 has 12 residues. CDR3 protein: CASSWTGDGYTF. CDR3 in DNA: TGTGCCAGCAGTTGGACAGGGGACGGCTACACCTTC.

This sequence joins TRBV18 and TRBJ2-2; TRBD2 matches at 13 bases. The CDR3 contains 17 residues. V lost 4 bases and J lost 3; bases outside the gene matches: 5. The V gene's germline CDR1 is KGHSH and CDR2 LQKENI. CDR3 amino acids: CASSLLAGGPYTGELFF. CDR3 DNA: TGTGCCAGCTCACTACTAGCGGGAGGGCCGTACACCGGGGAGCTGTTTTTT.

J is TRBJ2-1 and V is TRBV19; TRBD1 matches at 7 bases. V was clipped by 6 bases and J by 5 bases; unmatched bases: 7. The CDR3 covers 14 residues. Looked up from germline, CDR1 is LNHDA and CDR2 is SQIVND (reference sequence). The CDR3 coding sequence is TGTGCCAGTAGAGGGGGACAGCTCCACAATGAGCAGTTCTTC. Its translation: CASRGGQLHNEQFF.

Regarding this clone: This specimen includes other DNA sequences encoding the same CDR3. The V gene is TRBV18, the J gene TRBJ1-2, with 8 positions matching TRBD1. V lost 3 bases, J lost 3 bases, and 0 bases stayed unmatched. The germline V gene has CDR1 KGHSH and CDR2 LQKENI. The CDR3 has 13 amino acids. The CDR3, as DNA: TGTGCCAGCTCACCGGGACAGGACTATGGCTACACCTTC. This gives the protein CASSPGQDYGYTF.

This clone was counted a few times. The chain carries TRBV6-2 or TRBV6-3 and TRBJ1-1; D remains ambiguous. Germline values: CDR1 MNHEY, CDR2 SVGEGT. This CDR3 is 13 amino acids long. V was shortened by 2 bases and J by 0 bases, with 4 bases between the two germline ends. CDR3 amino acids: CASSYEVNTEAFF. DNA for the CDR3: TGTGCCAGCAGTTACGAGGTGAACACTGAAGCTTTCTTT.